These T cell receptor beta chains were read from a single sample in a study of cytomegalovirus exposure and HLA in healthy donors. The data were produced by immunoSEQ multiplex PCR, yet TCRdb's version contains in-frame clones alone and is incomplete. The sample carries more than 95,000 clones, roughly 80% recorded once. The source material was PBMCs. The receptors derive from a middle-aged woman in good health and CMV-seronegative. Both conserved end residues are part of each CDR3. The D gene is left open where the match is weak. Clone size is stated in some rows and not others, as once, few, many or a class when expanded.

.	.	TRBV2	TRBJ1-5	TGTGCCAGCAGTCAGGGGCCCAATCAGCCCCAGCATTTT	CASSQGPNQPQHF
.	TRBD2	TRBV15	TRBJ2-7	TGTGCCACCAGGAGCGGGGGGACCTCCTACGAGCAGTACTTC	CATRSGGTSYEQYF
.	.	TRBV28	TRBJ1-1	TGTGCCAGCAGTTGGGGGGGCCGAGCCGTCAACACTGAAGCTTTCTTT	CASSWGGRAVNTEAFF
.	.	TRBV5-6	TRBJ1-4	TGTGCCAGCAGCTTGGACGAGGAAAAACTGTTTTTT	CASSLDEEKLFF
.	TRBD1	TRBV2	TRBJ2-5	TGTGCCAGCAGTCACACAGGGGACCAAGAGACCCAGTACTTC	CASSHTGDQETQYF
.	.	TRBV11-2	TRBJ2-7	TGTGCCAGCAGCTCCCGGGTAGCGGACGAGCAGTACTTC	CASSSRVADEQYF
.	TRBD1	TRBV28	TRBJ1-1	TGTGCCAGCAGTTTAGGGACAGGGCACACTGAAGCTTTCTTT	CASSLGTGHTEAFF
.	.	TRBV15	TRBJ1-5	TGTGCCACCAGCCAGACAGGCCCACATCAGCCCCAGCATTTT	CATSQTGPHQPQHF
few	.	TRBV5-1	TRBJ1-5	TGCGCCAGCAGCTTGGGTCAGGGATCTCAGCCCCAGCATTTT	CASSLGQGSQPQHF
few	.	TRBV28	TRBJ1-3	TGTGCCAGCAGTTTATGGGACACCGCCTCTGGAAACACCATATATTTT	CASSLWDTASGNTIYF
.	.	TRBV2	TRBJ1-3	TGTGCCAGCATGCAGGGTTGGGGAAACACCATATATTTT	CASMQGWGNTIYF
.	TRBD1	TRBV15	TRBJ2-6	TGTGCCACCAGCAGAGATAAGTTATCGACAGGGGGCGCGGGTTCAGCTGGGGCCAACGTCCTGACTTTC	CATSRDKLSTGGAGSAGANVLTF
.	TRBD1	TRBV6-6	TRBJ1-4	TGTGCCAGCAGTTACTCGGGGGACAGGGATGAAAAACTGTTTTTT	CASSYSGDRDEKLFF
.	.	TRBV28	TRBJ2-7	TGTGCCAGCAGAAAAACATATTCCTACGAGCAGTACTTC	CASRKTYSYEQYF
few	.	TRBV10-3	TRBJ2-3	TGTGCCAGCCGGGACTTTAGCACAGATACGCAGTATTTT	CASRDFSTDTQYF
.	TRBD1	TRBV15	TRBJ2-1	TGTGCCACCAGCAGAGGGCGGACAGGGGCTTACAATGAGCAGTTCTTC	CATSRGRTGAYNEQFF
.	TRBD1	TRBV4-1	TRBJ1-1	TGCGCCAGCAGCCAGGGACAGATGAACACTGAAGCTTTCTTT	CASSQGQMNTEAFF
once	TRBD2	TRBV4-2	TRBJ2-3	TGTGCCAGCAGCCTGCCGCCCTGGACTAGCGGGAGTCTCTTTCCTAGCACAGATACGCAGTATTTT	CASSLPPWTSGSLFPSTDTQYF
.	TRBD1	TRBV7-2	TRBJ1-2	TGTGCCAGCAGCTTAGAGGGTGGGGCAGGGGGCGGACGCTATGGCTACACCTTC	CASSLEGGAGGGRYGYTF
.	.	TRBV14	TRBJ2-7	TGTGCCAGCAGCCGCCAGGGGGGTGGCTACGAGCAGTACTTC	CASSRQGGGYEQYF
.	TRBD1	TRBV28	TRBJ1-2	TGTGCCAGCAGTTTTTCCGGGACAGGGAACTATGGCTACACCTTC	CASSFSGTGNYGYTF
few	TRBD1	TRBV10-2	TRBJ1-5	TGCGCCAGCAGCTTACAGGGGCTGGGGCCCCAGCATTTT	CASSLQGLGPQHF
.	TRBD2	TRBV6-1	TRBJ2-2	TGTGCCACCTTAGCGGGAGTAACCGGGGAGCTGTTTTTT	CATLAGVTGELFF
.	.	TRBV11-2	TRBJ2-1	TGTGCCAGCAGCTTAGAGGGAGCGTGGAGGAGTGAGCAGTTCTTC	CASSLEGAWRSEQFF
.	.	TRBV10-3	TRBJ2-1	TGTGCCATCAGTGAGTCGGCGGGGCCTGAGCAGTTCTTC	CAISESAGPEQFF
.	TRBD2	TRBV12-5	TRBJ2-7	TGTGCTAGTGGTAGAGGGACTAGCGGTACCTACGAGCAGTACTTC	CASGRGTSGTYEQYF
few	TRBD1	TRBV10-3	TRBJ1-1	TGTGCCATGGGACAGGGCGCAACTGAAGCTTTCTTT	CAMGQGATEAFF
.	TRBD1	TRBV11-2	TRBJ2-5	TGTGCCAGCAGCTTAGCCTGGGACAGCCAAGAGACCCAGTACTTC	CASSLAWDSQETQYF
.	.	TRBV11-2	TRBJ1-3	TGTGCCAGCAGCTTATGGTTTCGGCCAGGCTTCTCTGGAAACACCATATATTTT	CASSLWFRPGFSGNTIYF
.	TRBD1	TRBV6-5	TRBJ2-7	TGTGCCAGCACGCAATCGACAGGGGCCGAGCAGTACTTC	CASTQSTGAEQYF
.	.	TRBV7-6	TRBJ2-2	TGTGCCAGCAGCTTAGATGAGTTCTGCACGACCGGGGAGCTGTTTTTT	CASSLDEFCTTGELFF
.	TRBD2	TRBV5-1	TRBJ2-1	TGCGCCAGCAGCTATAGCGGGAGTGGGGACAATGAGCAGTTCTTC	CASSYSGSGDNEQFF
.	TRBD1	TRBV6-6	TRBJ2-3	TGTGCCAGCAAACCGGGACAGGGTTACTTGTATACGCAGTATTTT	CASKPGQGYLYTQYF
.	.	TRBV5-1	TRBJ1-6	TGCGCCAGCAGCTACAGACCAGGGGCGTATAATTCACCCCTCCACTTT	CASSYRPGAYNSPLHF
.	.	TRBV7-9	TRBJ2-7	TGTGCCAGCAGCTTAGCACGCCAGGCCCAGTACTTC	CASSLARQAQYF
.	TRBD1	TRBV10-3	TRBJ2-1	TGTGCCATCCGTGAGGGACAGAGATACAATGAGCAGTTCTTC	CAIREGQRYNEQFF
.	.	TRBV7-7	TRBJ2-1	TGTGCTAGCAGCTATAAATATTCCTTGTCCAATGAGCAGTTCTTC	CASSYKYSLSNEQFF
.	.	TRBV7-9	TRBJ2-7	TGTTCCAGCAGCTTAGGGGCGGGGCGGGTGCTCGAGCAGTACTTC	CSSSLGAGRVLEQYF
once	.	TRBV5-6	TRBJ2-1	TGTGCCAGCAGCGTAACTGGAGCGTGGCGAAACAATGAGCAGTTCTTC	CASSVTGAWRNNEQFF
.	.	TRBV27	TRBJ2-1	TGTGCCAGCAGTTTTGGTCGGGGAACCTACAATGAGCAGTTCTTC	CASSFGRGTYNEQFF
.	TRBD2	TRBV10-3	TRBJ2-7	TGTGCCATCAGTGAGCGCAAGCGGGGGCGGGGCGAGCAGTACTTC	CAISERKRGRGEQYF
.	.	TRBV19	TRBJ2-3	TGTGCCAGTAGTAAAAAACGGCAGTGGGGCAGTTCAGATACGCAGTATTTT	CASSKKRQWGSSDTQYF